These T cell receptor beta chains were read from a single sample in a study of blood T cell repertoires in COVID-19. Sequencing was performed with immunoSEQ multiplex PCR; in TCRdb, only in-frame clones are kept and a portion is missing. The sample consists of around 270,000 clones, roughly 84% of them appearing once. The sequencing sample was made of peripheral blood. These receptors all come from a person aged 70 to 85 with COVID-19, enrolled during active disease. The CDR3 runs from the conserved cysteine through the conserved F or W. D genes are given only for firm matches. The size entry is marked missing in some rows and otherwise reads once, few, many or a size class.

j_gene,abundance,v_gene,d_gene,CDR3nt,CDR3aa
TRBJ2-7,NA,TRBV7-2,NA,TGTGCCAGCAGCTTAGAGAGGTCCTACGAGCAGTACTTC,CASSLERSYEQYF
TRBJ2-5,NA,TRBV12-3/TRBV12-4,NA,TGTGCCAGCAGTTTATATCAGGGGGAGACCCAGTACTTC,CASSLYQGETQYF
TRBJ1-1,NA,TRBV28,NA,TGTGCCAGCAGGCGGGGGGCCTTGAACACTGAAGCTTTCTTT,CASRRGALNTEAFF
TRBJ1-2,NA,TRBV9,TRBD1,TGTGCCAGCAGCGTAGGCGTCTCACAGGGGGATGGCTACACCTTC,CASSVGVSQGDGYTF
TRBJ1-6,once,TRBV6-1,NA,TGTGCCAGCAGTGACAGGGGAAGTGAGGATTCACCCCTCCACTTT,CASSDRGSEDSPLHF
TRBJ2-2,NA,TRBV20-1,NA,TGCAGTGCTACAGGGGATGAGGAGCTGTTTTTT,CSATGDEELFF
TRBJ2-1,once,TRBV12-3/TRBV12-4,NA,TGTGCCAGCAGTTATGAAACAATCCCGTTCTTC,CASSYETIPFF
TRBJ1-6,NA,TRBV27,NA,TGTGCCAGCACCCCGATCAGCTCCTATAATTCACCCCTCCACTTT,CASTPISSYNSPLHF
TRBJ2-5,NA,TRBV7-9,TRBD1,TGTGCCAGCAGCTTTAGACAGGGGAGGTCGGAGACCCAGTACTTC,CASSFRQGRSETQYF
TRBJ1-4,NA,TRBV2,TRBD1,TGTGCCAGCAGTCCGGGACAGGGGATTGAAAAACTGTTTTTT,CASSPGQGIEKLFF
TRBJ2-7,NA,TRBV11-2,NA,TGTGCCAGCAGCTTAGAAGTGGGGCCCTACGAGCAGTACTTC,CASSLEVGPYEQYF
TRBJ2-7,few,TRBV3-1/TRBV3-2,TRBD2,TGTGCCAGCAGCCAAGTTTTCGCCCCGGGACTAGCGGGAGGGTTACGCGAGCAGTACTTC,CASSQVFAPGLAGGLREQYF
TRBJ2-3,NA,TRBV9,TRBD1,TGTGCCAGCGCCTGGAGCCCCGGGACAGGGGTCACAGATACGCAGTATTTT,CASAWSPGTGVTDTQYF
TRBJ2-1,NA,TRBV5-1,TRBD2,TGCGCCAGCAGCTCCTTAGCGGGAGGTGATAATGAGCAGTTCTTC,CASSSLAGGDNEQFF
TRBJ1-3,NA,TRBV5-4,TRBD1,TGTGCCAGCAGCTTGGACAGGGGAGACGGAAACACCATATATTTT,CASSLDRGDGNTIYF
TRBJ1-2,NA,TRBV18,TRBD1,TGTGCCAGCTCCCGGACAGGGGAGCTCGGCTACACCTTC,CASSRTGELGYTF
TRBJ2-1,NA,TRBV5-1,NA,TGCGCCAGCAGCTTGGACGAGGGCCGGGGGGAGCAGTTCTTC,CASSLDEGRGEQFF
TRBJ1-5,NA,TRBV12-3/TRBV12-4,NA,TGTGCCAGCAGACAAGACGGGAATCAGCCCCAGCATTTT,CASRQDGNQPQHF
TRBJ1-5,NA,TRBV3-1/TRBV3-2,NA,TGTGCCAGCAGCCTTGGACAGAGCTTTCAGCCCCAGCATTTT,CASSLGQSFQPQHF
TRBJ2-3,NA,TRBV12-3/TRBV12-4,TRBD2,TGTGCCAGCAGTATGCGGGAGTCAGATACGCAGTATTTT,CASSMRESDTQYF
TRBJ1-1,NA,TRBV14,TRBD1,TGTGCCAGCAGCCTCACCAGGGGGCATGACACTGAAGCTTTCTTT,CASSLTRGHDTEAFF
TRBJ1-3,NA,TRBV2,TRBD1,TGTGCCAGCAATATTGACAGGGTCTCTGGAAACACCATATATTTT,CASNIDRVSGNTIYF
TRBJ1-5,NA,TRBV7-9,NA,TGTGCCAGCAGCTATGGACAGCACAATCAGCCCCAGCATTTT,CASSYGQHNQPQHF
TRBJ1-3,NA,TRBV6-5,NA,TGTGCCAGCGGGGGGGAGAACACCATATATTTT,CASGGENTIYF
TRBJ2-1,once,TRBV5-1,NA,TGCGCCAGCAGCTTGGCTCAGGGTTCCCACTACAATGAGCAGTTCTTC,CASSLAQGSHYNEQFF
TRBJ2-1,NA,TRBV30,TRBD2,TGTGCCTGGACAGTGACTAGCGGGAGTAAGCAGTTCTTC,CAWTVTSGSKQFF
TRBJ1-5,few,TRBV28,NA,TGTGCCAGCAGTTTGACCGCGGATAGCAATCAGCCCCAGCATTTT,CASSLTADSNQPQHF
TRBJ2-7,NA,TRBV5-5,NA,TGTGCCAGCAGCTTGGAGTGGCGGCAGCTGATCTACGAGCAGTACTTC,CASSLEWRQLIYEQYF
TRBJ2-1,NA,TRBV21-1,NA,TGTGCCAGCAGCAAAGCGACCCGGGTCCCCTACAATGAGCAGTTCTTC,CASSKATRVPYNEQFF
TRBJ2-3,NA,TRBV24-1,NA,TGTGCCACCAGTGATCTCTTCACAGATACGCAGTATTTT,CATSDLFTDTQYF
TRBJ2-7,once,TRBV4-3,NA,TGCGCCAGCAGCCAAGGCGTAGGAAGCGGGCCCTCCTACGAGCAGTACTTC,CASSQGVGSGPSYEQYF
TRBJ2-7,NA,TRBV2,NA,TGTGCCAGCGGACAGTCCTACGAGCAGTACTTC,CASGQSYEQYF
TRBJ1-1,NA,TRBV2,NA,TGTGCCAGCAGCGGCCGAGGGGGGGGGATCTTCACTGAAGCTTTCTTT,CASSGRGGGIFTEAFF
TRBJ2-7,NA,TRBV5-4,TRBD2,TGTGCCAGCAGCGCCGGGAGCCGGGGGGCCTACGAGCAGTACTTC,CASSAGSRGAYEQYF
TRBJ1-3,NA,TRBV3-1/TRBV3-2,NA,TGTGCCAGCAGCCCCCTCTTGAGGGCGAGCTCTGGAAACACCATATATTTT,CASSPLLRASSGNTIYF
TRBJ2-5,NA,TRBV5-1,TRBD1,TGCGCCAGCAGCCTACAGGGGGCGAGAGAGACCCAGTACTTC,CASSLQGARETQYF
TRBJ1-2,NA,TRBV19,TRBD1,TGTGCCAGCAGTACAGACCGACAGGGTTTCTATGGCTACACCTTC,CASSTDRQGFYGYTF
TRBJ2-7,NA,TRBV29-1,NA,TGCAGCGCCAACACAGGGTACGGAGGCTCCTACGAGCAGTACTTC,CSANTGYGGSYEQYF
TRBJ1-2,NA,TRBV18,TRBD1,TGTGCCAGCTCACCACCGGGACAGGGAGGCTATGGCTACACCTTC,CASSPPGQGGYGYTF
TRBJ2-1,few,TRBV2,NA,TGTGCCAGCAGGAATCGGACAGCAACTGAGCAGTTCTTC,CASRNRTATEQFF
TRBJ1-4,NA,TRBV28,NA,TGTGCCAGCAGTTCCGCAGGGGCAGACGAAAAACTGTTTTTT,CASSSAGADEKLFF
TRBJ2-2,NA,TRBV5-1,TRBD1,TGCGCCAGCAGCTCCAACGACCCGACAGGGCTCACCGGGGAGCTGTTTTTT,CASSSNDPTGLTGELFF
TRBJ2-1,NA,TRBV2,NA,TGTGCCAGCAGCGGAGACTCCTACAATGAGCAGTTCTTC,CASSGDSYNEQFF
TRBJ2-5,once,TRBV18,TRBD2,TGTGCCAGCTCACTTAGCGGGGGAGGTCAAGAGACCCAGTACTTC,CASSLSGGGQETQYF
TRBJ2-7,NA,TRBV3-1/TRBV3-2,TRBD2,TGTGCCAGCAGCCAAGCTAGCGGGGGTAACTACGAGCAGTACTTC,CASSQASGGNYEQYF
TRBJ2-3,NA,TRBV6-1,NA,TGTGCCAGCAGTGAAAGAGGGGGTGGGAATACGCAGTATTTT,CASSERGGGNTQYF
TRBJ2-5,NA,TRBV7-9,TRBD2,TGTGCCAGCAGCGCCCTACTAGCGGGGGCACAAGAGACCCAGTACTTC,CASSALLAGAQETQYF
TRBJ2-4,NA,TRBV7-2,TRBD2,TGTGCCAGCAGCTCCTCAGCGACTAGCGGGAACACTAAAAACATTCAGTACTTC,CASSSSATSGNTKNIQYF
TRBJ1-2,NA,TRBV18,NA,TGTGCCAGCTCACGCGAGCCTTCCGATGGCTACACCTTC,CASSREPSDGYTF
TRBJ2-1,NA,TRBV3-1/TRBV3-2,TRBD2,TGTGCCAGCAGCCTCGGTAGCGGGGTAGATGAGCAGTTCTTC,CASSLGSGVDEQFF
TRBJ1-4,NA,TRBV2,NA,TGTGCCAGCACCATCACAGGGTATTCGAGTGAAAAACTGTTTTTT,CASTITGYSSEKLFF
TRBJ2-7,NA,TRBV28,TRBD2,TGTGCCAGCGGTTCCCCGGGAGGGGGCTCCTACGAGCAGTACTTC,CASGSPGGGSYEQYF
TRBJ1-2,NA,TRBV5-5,NA,TGTGCCAGCAGCCGGGGGGGGCCGAGGGTGCCCAACTATGGCTACACCTTC,CASSRGGPRVPNYGYTF
TRBJ2-6,NA,TRBV3-1/TRBV3-2,NA,TGTGCCAGCAGCCCAGGGAAAAGTGTACCTGGGGCCAACGTCCTGACTTTC,CASSPGKSVPGANVLTF
TRBJ1-1,NA,TRBV6-1,NA,TGTGCCAGCAGTGAAAGTCTTGTCGGAGGCACTGAAGCTTTCTTT,CASSESLVGGTEAFF